This T cell receptor (beta chain) was retrieved from a study of siplizumab effects on memory and regulatory T cells. Notes on the study in general: The study found naive T cells seemingly more diverse than memory cells and seemingly major alloresponse contributors.

CDR1 and CDR2 (germline): MDHEN, SYDVKM. This CDR3 is 15 amino acids long. Trimming removed 6 bases from V and 0 bases from J, with 9 bases in between. The method was immunoSEQ multiplex PCR; TCRdb's version includes in-frame clones alone and lacks a portion of them. Of roughly 68,000 clones listed, roughly 97% are singletons. Turning to this clone: Its target is unknown.

Using three donor pairs, the authors sequenced unstimulated naive, memory, effector memory and TEMRA subsets. This chain links TRBV28 with TRBJ2-6; a weak D match, TRBD1 (6 bases). The material sequenced was naive CD8+ T cells sorted from blood. The source of this sequence is a human donor in good health. As DNA, the CDR3 is TGTGCCAGCAGCCTGGACAGCTCTGGGGCCAACGTCCTGACTTTC. This gives the protein CASSLDSSGANVLTF.